Below, 3 T cell receptor beta chains from the same sample are listed, as sequenced in a study of cytomegalovirus exposure and HLA in healthy donors. The PCR contained 60 Vbeta and 13 Jbeta primers. TCRdb's copy holds only in-frame clones and misses some; the assay was immunoSEQ multiplex PCR. The sample yields 200,000 to 250,000 clones, just under 85% seen once. Sequencing used PBMCs. Receptors originate from a middle-aged woman in good health and CMV-seronegative.

The gene calls are TRBV29-1 and TRBJ2-3; TRBD2 is a possible D gene (5 bases). Germline assignment: CDR1 SQVTM and CDR2 ANQGSEA. This CDR3 spans 12 amino acids. With 4 bases removed from V and 4 bases from J, the gap between germline ends came to 9 bases. The CDR3 loop is CSVVRVADTQYF. The CDR3 nucleotides read TGCAGCGTTGTGAGGGTGGCAGATACGCAGTATTTT.

The chain uses TRBV7-6 and TRBJ2-7, with TRBD1 identical over 10 bases. CDR1 is SGHVS and CDR2 is FNYEAQ in the germline V gene. This CDR3 is built from 18 residues. V shed 1 base, J shed 5 bases, and the junction held 14 bases outside the gene matches. The chain's CDR3 is CASSLGYATGGARDEQYF. The CDR3 DNA is TGTGCCAGCAGCTTAGGTTATGCGACAGGGGGCGCGAGGGACGAGCAGTACTTC.

The J gene is TRBJ2-7, the V gene TRBV30, with D maybe TRBD2 (5 bases). Trimming stripped 0 bases from V and 3 bases from J, with 6 bases between. The germline CDR1 and CDR2 sequences are GTSNPN and SVGIG (reference sequence). This CDR3 has 12 amino acids. CDR3 amino acids: CAWSVGSYEQYF. Here the CDR3 DNA reads TGTGCCTGGAGTGTAGGGAGCTACGAGCAGTACTTC.